A single sample gave rise to the 2 T cell receptor beta chains below, sequenced in a study of CD8 T cells in ankylosing spondylitis. General study points: Apparently characteristic of ankylosing spondylitis blood was a TCR beta motif (roughly eight highly homologous variants).

Their recognized antigens are unknown. From the 5' RACE reads, TCRdb called clonotypes with MiXCR, one entry per CDR3 protein. This sample yields approximately 520,000 distinct CDR3 sequences, of which under 5.5% are seen a single time; around 3.5% belongs to the top ten. Specimen: blood, either unsorted or a sorted T cell fraction (not recorded which). All receptors derive from a male donor with ankylosing spondylitis.

This chain connects TRBV11-2 to TRBJ2-7, with 7 positions matching TRBD1. Germline V gives CDR1 SGHAT, CDR2 FQNNGV. This CDR3 has 16 residues. V was clipped by 2 bases and J by 4 bases; unmatched bases: 11. CDR3 loop: CASSLFLRRQGYEQYF. For the CDR3, the DNA is TGTGCCAGCAGCTTATTCCTTCGGCGACAGGGATACGAGCAGTACTTC.

At least ten counts were recorded for this clonotype. V gene TRBV5-1 combines with J gene TRBJ2-1; D is undetermined. Trimming removed 2 bases from V and 8 bases from J, with 17 bases in between. Germline V gives CDR1 SGHRS, CDR2 YFSETQ. The CDR3 length is 15 residues. Here the CDR3 reads CASSFDSPSRYEQFF. In nucleotides, the CDR3 is TGCGCCAGCAGCTTTGACTCCCCCTCTCGGTATGAGCAGTTCTTC.